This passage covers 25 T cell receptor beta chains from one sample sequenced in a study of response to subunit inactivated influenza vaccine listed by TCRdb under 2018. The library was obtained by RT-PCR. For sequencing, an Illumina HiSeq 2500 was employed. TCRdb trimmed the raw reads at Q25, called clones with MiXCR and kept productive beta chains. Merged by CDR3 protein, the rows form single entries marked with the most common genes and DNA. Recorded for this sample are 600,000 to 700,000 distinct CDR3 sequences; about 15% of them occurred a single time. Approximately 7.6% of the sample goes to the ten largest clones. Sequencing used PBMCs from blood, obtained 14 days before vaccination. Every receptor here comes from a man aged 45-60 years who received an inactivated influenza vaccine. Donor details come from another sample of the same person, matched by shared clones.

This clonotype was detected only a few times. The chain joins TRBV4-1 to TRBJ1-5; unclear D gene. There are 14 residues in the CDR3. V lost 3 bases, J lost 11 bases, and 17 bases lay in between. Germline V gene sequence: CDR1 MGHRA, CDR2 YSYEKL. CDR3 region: CASSQRLVLQAQHF. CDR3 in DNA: TGCGCCAGCAGCCAGAGGCTAGTGCTTCAAGCCCAGCATTTT.

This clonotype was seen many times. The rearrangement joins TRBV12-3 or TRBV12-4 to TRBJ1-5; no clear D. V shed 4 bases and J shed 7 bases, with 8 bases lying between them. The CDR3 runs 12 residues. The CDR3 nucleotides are TGTGCCAGCAGTTCCGGTGGGCAGCCCCAGCATTTT. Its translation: CASSSGGQPQHF.

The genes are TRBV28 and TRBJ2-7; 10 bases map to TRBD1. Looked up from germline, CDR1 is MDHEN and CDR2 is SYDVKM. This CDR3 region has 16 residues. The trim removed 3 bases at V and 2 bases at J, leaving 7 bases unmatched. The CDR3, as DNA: TGTGCCAGCAGTTTCCCCCGGGACAGGGGACCCTACGAGCAGTACTTC. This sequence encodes CASSFPRDRGPYEQYF.

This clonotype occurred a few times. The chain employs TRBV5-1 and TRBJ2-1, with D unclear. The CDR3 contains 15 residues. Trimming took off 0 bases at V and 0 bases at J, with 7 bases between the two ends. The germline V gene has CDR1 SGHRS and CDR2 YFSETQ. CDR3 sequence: CASSLVPISYNEQFF. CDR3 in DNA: TGCGCCAGCAGCTTGGTACCCATCTCCTACAATGAGCAGTTCTTC.

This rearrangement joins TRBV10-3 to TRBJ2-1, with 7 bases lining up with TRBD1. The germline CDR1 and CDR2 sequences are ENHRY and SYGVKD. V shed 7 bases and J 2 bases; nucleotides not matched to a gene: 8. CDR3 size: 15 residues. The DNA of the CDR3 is TGTGCCATCAACCCTGGGACAGCCCCCTACAATGAGCAGTTCTTC. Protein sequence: CAINPGTAPYNEQFF.

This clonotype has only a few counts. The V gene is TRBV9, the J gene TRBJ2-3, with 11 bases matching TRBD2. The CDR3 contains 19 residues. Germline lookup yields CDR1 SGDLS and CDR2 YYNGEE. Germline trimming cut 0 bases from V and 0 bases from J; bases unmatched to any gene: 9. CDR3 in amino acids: CASSVATSGSLHSTDTQYF. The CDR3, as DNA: TGTGCCAGCAGCGTAGCTACTAGCGGGAGTCTCCATAGCACAGATACGCAGTATTTT.

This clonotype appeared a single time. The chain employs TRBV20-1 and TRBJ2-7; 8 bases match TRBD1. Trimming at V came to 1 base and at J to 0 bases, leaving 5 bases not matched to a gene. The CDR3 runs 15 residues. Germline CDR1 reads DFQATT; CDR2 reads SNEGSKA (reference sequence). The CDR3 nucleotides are TGCAGTGCTAGAGGTACAGGACAGGGCTCCTACGAGCAGTACTTC. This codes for CSARGTGQGSYEQYF.

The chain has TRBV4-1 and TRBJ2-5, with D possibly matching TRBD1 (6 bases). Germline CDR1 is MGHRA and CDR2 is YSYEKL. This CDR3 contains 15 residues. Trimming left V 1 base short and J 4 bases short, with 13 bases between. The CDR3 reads CASSQAQGMSETQYF. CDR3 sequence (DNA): TGCGCCAGCAGCCAAGCACAGGGTATGTCAGAGACCCAGTACTTC.

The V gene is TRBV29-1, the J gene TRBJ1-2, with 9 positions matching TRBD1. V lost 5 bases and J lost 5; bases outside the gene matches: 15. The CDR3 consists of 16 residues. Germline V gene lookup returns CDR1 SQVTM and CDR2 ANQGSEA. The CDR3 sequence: CSVQRSGTGLTYGYTF. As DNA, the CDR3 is TGCAGCGTTCAACGGTCTGGGACAGGGCTTACGTATGGCTACACCTTC.

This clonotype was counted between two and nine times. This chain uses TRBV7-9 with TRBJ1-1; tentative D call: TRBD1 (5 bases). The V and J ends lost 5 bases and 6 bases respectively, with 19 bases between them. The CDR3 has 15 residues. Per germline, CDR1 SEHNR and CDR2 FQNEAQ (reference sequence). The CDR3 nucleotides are TGTGCCAGCAGCCCCCGCAATCGGGGGTGGGCTGAAGCTTTCTTT. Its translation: CASSPRNRGWAEAFF. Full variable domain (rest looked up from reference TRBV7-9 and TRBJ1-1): DTGVSQNPRHKITKRGQNVTFRCDPISEHNRLYWYRQTLGQGPEFLTYFQNEAQLEKSRLLSDRFSAERPKGSFSTLEIQRTEQGDSAMYLCASSPRNRGWAEAFFGQGTRLTVV.

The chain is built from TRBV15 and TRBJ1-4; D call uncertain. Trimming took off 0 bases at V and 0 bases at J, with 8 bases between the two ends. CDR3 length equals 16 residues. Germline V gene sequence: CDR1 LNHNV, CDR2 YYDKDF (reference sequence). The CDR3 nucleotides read TGTGCCACCAGCAGAGAGAGACACACAACTAATGAAAAACTGTTTTTT. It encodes CATSRERHTTNEKLFF.

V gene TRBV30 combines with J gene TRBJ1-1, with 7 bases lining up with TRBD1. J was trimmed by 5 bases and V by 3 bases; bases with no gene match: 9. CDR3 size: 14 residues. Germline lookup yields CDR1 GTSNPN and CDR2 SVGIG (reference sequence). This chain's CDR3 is CAWRPGTVWTEAFF. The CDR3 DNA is TGTGCCTGGAGACCCGGGACAGTCTGGACTGAAGCTTTCTTT.

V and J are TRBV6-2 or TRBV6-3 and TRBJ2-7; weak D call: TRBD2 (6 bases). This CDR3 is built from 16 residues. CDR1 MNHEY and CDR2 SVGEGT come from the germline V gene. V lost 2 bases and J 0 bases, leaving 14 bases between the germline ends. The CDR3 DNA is TGTGCCAGCAGTTACGGCGGACTATCCCTCTCCTACGAGCAGTACTTC. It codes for CASSYGGLSLSYEQYF.

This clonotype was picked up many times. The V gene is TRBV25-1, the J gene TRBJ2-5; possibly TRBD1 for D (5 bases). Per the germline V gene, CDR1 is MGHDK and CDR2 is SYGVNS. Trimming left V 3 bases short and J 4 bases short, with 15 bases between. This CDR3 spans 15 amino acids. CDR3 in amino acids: CASSDSAGFGETQYF. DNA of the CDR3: TGTGCCAGCAGTGACTCGGCAGGGTTCGGAGAGACCCAGTACTTC.

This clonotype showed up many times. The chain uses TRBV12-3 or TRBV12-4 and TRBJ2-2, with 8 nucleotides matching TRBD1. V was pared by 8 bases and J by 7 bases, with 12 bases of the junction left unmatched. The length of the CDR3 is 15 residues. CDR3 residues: CASSSNQGAGGELFF. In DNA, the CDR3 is TGTGCCAGCTCCTCGAATCAGGGGGCCGGCGGGGAGCTGTTTTTT.

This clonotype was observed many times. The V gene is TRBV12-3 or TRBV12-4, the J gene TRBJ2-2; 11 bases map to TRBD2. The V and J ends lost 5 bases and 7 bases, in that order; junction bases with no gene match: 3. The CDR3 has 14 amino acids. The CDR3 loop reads CASSRLAGSGELFF. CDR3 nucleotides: TGTGCCAGCAGTAGACTAGCGGGGAGCGGGGAGCTGTTTTTT.

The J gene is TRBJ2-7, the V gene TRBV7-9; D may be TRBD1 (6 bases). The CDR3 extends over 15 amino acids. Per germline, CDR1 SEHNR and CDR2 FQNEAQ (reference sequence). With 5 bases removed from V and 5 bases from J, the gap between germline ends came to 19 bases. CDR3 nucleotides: TGTGCCAGCAGCATTCGACAGGCCACCGTCGACGAGCAGTACTTC. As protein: CASSIRQATVDEQYF.

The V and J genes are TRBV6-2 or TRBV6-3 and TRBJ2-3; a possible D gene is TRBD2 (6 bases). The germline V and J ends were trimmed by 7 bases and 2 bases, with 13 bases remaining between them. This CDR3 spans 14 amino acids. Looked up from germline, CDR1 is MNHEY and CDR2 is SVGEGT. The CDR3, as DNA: TGTGCCAGCAAAAGCGGGCATACCACAGATACGCAGTATTTT. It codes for CASKSGHTTDTQYF.

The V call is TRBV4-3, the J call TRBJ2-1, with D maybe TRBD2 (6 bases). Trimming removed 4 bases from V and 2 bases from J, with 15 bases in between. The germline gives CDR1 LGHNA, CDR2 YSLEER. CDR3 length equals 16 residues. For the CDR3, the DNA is TGCGCCAGCAGCCCAGCGGGCCCTCCACCCTACAATGAGCAGTTCTTC. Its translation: CASSPAGPPPYNEQFF.

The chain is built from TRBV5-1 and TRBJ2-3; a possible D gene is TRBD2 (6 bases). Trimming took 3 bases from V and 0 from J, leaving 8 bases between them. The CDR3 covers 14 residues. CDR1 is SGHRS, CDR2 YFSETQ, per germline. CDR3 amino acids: CASSWDSSTDTQYF. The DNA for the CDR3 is TGCGCCAGCAGCTGGGACTCCAGCACAGATACGCAGTATTTT.

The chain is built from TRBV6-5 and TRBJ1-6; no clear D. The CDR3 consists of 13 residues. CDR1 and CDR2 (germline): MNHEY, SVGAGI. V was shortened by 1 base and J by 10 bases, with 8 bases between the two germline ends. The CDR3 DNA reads TGTGCCAGCAGTTACTGGAATGGGTCACCCCTCCACTTT. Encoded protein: CASSYWNGSPLHF.

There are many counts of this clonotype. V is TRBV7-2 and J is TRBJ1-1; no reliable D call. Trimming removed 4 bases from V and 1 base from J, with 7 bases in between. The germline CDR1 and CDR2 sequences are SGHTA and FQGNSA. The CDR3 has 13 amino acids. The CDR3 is CASSSTWNTEAFF. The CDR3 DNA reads TGTGCCAGCAGCTCTACATGGAACACTGAAGCTTTCTTT.

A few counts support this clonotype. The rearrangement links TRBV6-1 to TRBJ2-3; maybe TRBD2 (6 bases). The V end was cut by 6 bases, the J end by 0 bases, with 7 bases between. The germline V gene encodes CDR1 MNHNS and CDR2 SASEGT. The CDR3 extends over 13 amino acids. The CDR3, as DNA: TGTGCCAGCAGGGAGGGGAGCACAGATACGCAGTATTTT. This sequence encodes CASREGSTDTQYF.

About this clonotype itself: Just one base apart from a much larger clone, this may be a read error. The CDR3 DNA reads TGCAGCGTCAAGGGGGTCTACGGCGAGCAGTACTTC. It specifies CSVKGVYGEQYF. This sequence joins TRBV29-1 and TRBJ2-7; D perhaps matches TRBD1 (6 bases). Germline lookup yields CDR1 SQVTM and CDR2 ANQGSEA. The ends were cut back, 6 bases at V and 6 bases at J, with 15 bases in the middle. This CDR3 has 12 amino acids.

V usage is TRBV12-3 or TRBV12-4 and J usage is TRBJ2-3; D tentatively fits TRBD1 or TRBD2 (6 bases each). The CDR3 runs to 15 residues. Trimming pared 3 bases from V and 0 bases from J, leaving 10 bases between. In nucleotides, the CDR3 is TGTGCCAGCAGTTTCAGGGGAGGTAGCACAGATACGCAGTATTTT. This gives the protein CASSFRGGSTDTQYF.